What follows are 4 T cell receptor beta chains derived from one specimen sequenced in a study of beta chain features in type 1 diabetes. Every bit of the isolated RNA underwent reverse transcription, so sequencing read expressed TCRB transcripts. Only in-frame clones appear in the TCRdb table, and some are missing; sequencing was by immunoSEQ multiplex PCR. The table includes a few hundred thousand clones, about 15% detected once. Sequences were obtained from naive CD4+ T cells from blood. The receptor source for this set is a woman between 18 and 30 years old in good health.

To note about this clone: At the DNA level, this CDR3 is encoded by other sequences in the same sample as well. The chain couples TRBV28 to TRBJ1-1, with D perhaps matching TRBD1 (6 bases). V was trimmed by 4 bases and J by 8 bases, leaving 14 bases between them. The germline gives CDR1 MDHEN, CDR2 SYDVKM. This CDR3 has 13 residues. The CDR3 bases are TGTGCCAGCAGTTCCAGGGGCCGTACCGAAGCTTTCTTT. Protein: CASSSRGRTEAFF.

The rearrangement links TRBV9 to TRBJ1-2; no definite D call. The V gene lost 3 bases and the J gene lost 7 bases, with 10 bases spanning the gap. The CDR3 consists of 12 residues. The germline V gene has CDR1 SGDLS and CDR2 YYNGEE. The CDR3 coding sequence is TGTGCCAGCAGCGGACACCTCTCTGGCTACACCTTC. This gives the protein CASSGHLSGYTF.

This clone was found a few times. The chain links TRBV6-4 to TRBJ1-5; D gene ambiguous. The CDR3 spans 13 residues. Between the trimmed V and J ends, which lost 6 bases and 1 base, there was a span of 7 bases. Germline CDR1 MRHNA, CDR2 SNTAGT. The CDR3 DNA reads TGTGCCAGCAGCGTCGAGAGCAATCAGCCCCAGCATTTT. Translating gives CASSVESNQPQHF.

This clone was picked up a small number of times. V is TRBV5-1 and J is TRBJ2-6; possible D gene TRBD1, 6 bases. Per germline, CDR1 SGHRS and CDR2 YFSETQ. The CDR3 is 16 amino acids. V was pared by 0 bases and J by 0 bases, with 7 bases between. CDR3 bases: TGCGCCAGCAGCTTGGACAGGGCCTCTGGGGCCAACGTCCTGACTTTC. Its protein is CASSLDRASGANVLTF.